What follows are 8 T cell receptor beta chains derived from one specimen sequenced in a study of T cell responses to AZD1222 COVID-19 vaccine (dated by TCRdb to the early 2020s). Explained via the paper, the time point label denotes: baseline before first vaccination. The library was built by means of the immunoSEQ multiplex PCR assay. Drawn from immuneACCESS, this table holds only the in-frame rearrangements with V and J called that TCRdb kept. Clones are partly lost; checked studies trace under half to an unresolved V gene and leave the rest unexplained. This sample has 75,000 to 85,000 clones in its table, and about nine tenths of those were observed once. The leading ten clones occupy around 4% of the sample. The source was peripheral blood, collected on day 0 of AZD1222 vaccination. The receptors come from an adult in good health.

The rearrangement uses TRBV9 and TRBJ1-1; 11 bases match TRBD1. This CDR3 spans 16 amino acids. The junction had 8 bases not matched to a gene; V was cut back by 3 bases and J by 4 bases. Germline CDR1 and CDR2: SGDLS and YYNGEE. As DNA, the CDR3 is TGTGCCAGCAGCGCCATGGGACAGGGGGGAGGCACTGAAGCTTTCTTT. Protein product: CASSAMGQGGGTEAFF.

The chain uses TRBV4-2 and TRBJ1-5; 7 nucleotides match TRBD1. The CDR3 is 15 residues long. With V trimmed by 1 base and J by 7 bases, 7 bases remained unmatched. Looked up from germline, CDR1 is LGHNA and CDR2 is YNFKEQ. The CDR3 sequence is CASSQVAGGVQPQHF. The CDR3 DNA sequence: TGTGCCAGCAGCCAAGTGGCAGGGGGAGTCCAGCCCCAGCATTTT.

The chain carries TRBV10-2 and TRBJ2-1; 12 bases align to TRBD2. The germline gives CDR1 WSHSY, CDR2 SAAADI. CDR3 length: 20 residues. Trimming at V came to 0 bases and at J to 4 bases, leaving 13 bases not matched to a gene. CDR3 in amino acids: CASSESSLAGGLMGYNEQFF. CDR3 bases: TGCGCCAGCAGTGAGTCGTCACTAGCGGGGGGCCTAATGGGGTACAATGAGCAGTTCTTC.

This clone was seen just once. The V call is TRBV7-6, the J call TRBJ1-2, with TRBD1 identical over 8 bases. Germline values: CDR1 SGHVS, CDR2 FNYEAQ. Losses at the gene ends were 0 bases for V and 1 base for J; bases not matched to a gene: 4. The CDR3 totals 16 residues. The CDR3 DNA reads TGTGCCAGCAGCTTAGCTCACAGGGGGAGTAACTATGGCTACACCTTC. Residues: CASSLAHRGSNYGYTF.

The chain links TRBV9 to TRBJ2-3, with TRBD1 identical over 7 bases. The CDR3 totals 15 residues. The J segment lost 5 bases and the V segment lost 4 bases, leaving 10 bases of the junction unmatched. Germline CDR1 is SGDLS and CDR2 is YYNGEE. The CDR3: CASSKDRAVGDTQYF. CDR3 DNA: TGTGCCAGCAGCAAAGACAGGGCGGTAGGAGATACGCAGTATTTT.

The rearrangement links TRBV7-6 to TRBJ2-7; no firm D call. V was shortened by 5 bases and J by 0 bases, with 11 bases between the two germline ends. The CDR3 runs to 14 residues. Germline values: CDR1 SGHVS, CDR2 FNYEAQ. CDR3 nucleotide sequence: TGTGCCAGCAGCACGGACCAAAGCTCCTACGAGCAGTACTTC. This encodes CASSTDQSSYEQYF.

This clone was picked up one time. The chain carries TRBV6-2 or TRBV6-3 and TRBJ2-7; weak D call: TRBD1 (6 bases). Germline V gene lookup returns CDR1 MNHEY and CDR2 SVGEGT. Trimming pared 1 base from V and 6 bases from J, leaving 13 bases between. This CDR3 region has 14 residues. CDR3 coding DNA: TGTGCCAGCAGTTACTGGCAGGGGTCGAGCGAGCAGTACTTC. Its protein is CASSYWQGSSEQYF.

V usage is TRBV19 and J usage is TRBJ1-5; 7 bases match TRBD1. CDR1 is LNHDA, CDR2 SQIVND, per germline (reference sequence). V dropped 6 bases and J dropped 6; count of bases not matched to a gene: 11. The CDR3 is 15 residues long. The CDR3 DNA follows: TGTGCCAGTAGGCCACAGGGGAATTTACGTCAGCCCCAGCATTTT. This sequence encodes CASRPQGNLRQPQHF.